What follows describes a single T cell receptor (beta chain). No cognate antigen has been identified for it. No per-base quality is available; no much larger clone lies one base away. These data come from a study of chemoradiotherapy in HPV16-positive cancers (dated by TCRdb to the early 2020s). At the level of the whole study: Using functional T-cell assays on cells from a couple of HPV16-positive patients, the researchers defined candidate HPV-specific T-cell clones and common TCR motifs. The study asked whether T-cell immunity against the HPV oncoproteins E6 and E7 changes during chemoradiotherapy and whether it affects survival. TCR repertoires from some 89 patients with HPV-related cancers were then used to track the candidate HPV-specific TCRs and motifs.

From cysteine to phenylalanine, the CDR3 is 13 amino acids long. Only the CDR3 portion is preserved as DNA: 39 bases, with reading frame beginning at the first base. Deletion took 6 bases off V and 2 bases off J, with a span of 11 bases between the germline ends. The germline V gene encodes CDR1 WSHSY and CDR2 SAAADI. The library was generated by the immunoSEQ multiplex PCR assay. In its TCRdb copy, this immuneACCESS table keeps in-frame sequences only and misses some clones. Where compared with another copy, unresolved V genes explain less than half of these, and the others have no known cause. Across this sample there are fewer than 20,000 clones, with around nine tenths seen only once. Roughly 2.4% of the sample is held by the ten biggest clonotypes. Because repertoires were sampled repeatedly during chemoradiotherapy, clonal expansion in the tumor microenvironment could be followed. Beyond this particular receptor, the publication reports: The functional definition of HPV-specific T cells was derived from only a couple of HPV16-positive patients, and the survival association was reported for HPV16-positive patients. Expansion of candidate HPV-specific clones and E7-related TCR motifs was observed in the tumor microenvironment during treatment, whereas no such expansion was observed for non-HPV-specific T cells. In HPV16-positive patients, expansion of HPV-responsive T cells during chemoradiotherapy was associated with improved recurrence-free survival.

This sequence was found in a human donor with HPV-associated anogenital cancer. The chain is encoded by TRBV10-2 joined to TRBJ2-7, and perhaps TRBD1 as D gene, on 7 matching bases. The specimen was blood, collected from a patient who underwent chemoradiotherapy. The sequenced DNA is TGCGCCAGCAGGATCAGGGGGGCCTACGAGCAGTACTTC. Its protein is CASRIRGAYEQYF.